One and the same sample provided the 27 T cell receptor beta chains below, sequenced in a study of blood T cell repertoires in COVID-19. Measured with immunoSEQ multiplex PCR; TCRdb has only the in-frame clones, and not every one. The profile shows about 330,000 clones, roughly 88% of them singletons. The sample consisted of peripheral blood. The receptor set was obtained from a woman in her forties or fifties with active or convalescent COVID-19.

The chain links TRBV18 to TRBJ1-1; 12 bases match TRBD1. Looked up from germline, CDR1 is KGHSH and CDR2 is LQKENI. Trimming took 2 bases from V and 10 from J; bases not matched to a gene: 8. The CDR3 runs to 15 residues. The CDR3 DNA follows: TGTGCCAGCTCACCAGGGACAGGGGGCTCCGGTGGAGCTTTCTTT. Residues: CASSPGTGGSGGAFF.

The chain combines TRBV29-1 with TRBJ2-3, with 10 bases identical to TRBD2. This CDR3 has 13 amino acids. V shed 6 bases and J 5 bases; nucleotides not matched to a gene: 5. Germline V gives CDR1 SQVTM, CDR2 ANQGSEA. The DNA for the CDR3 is TGCAGCGTGAAGCGGGGGGGCCGAGATACGCAGTATTTT. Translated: CSVKRGGRDTQYF.

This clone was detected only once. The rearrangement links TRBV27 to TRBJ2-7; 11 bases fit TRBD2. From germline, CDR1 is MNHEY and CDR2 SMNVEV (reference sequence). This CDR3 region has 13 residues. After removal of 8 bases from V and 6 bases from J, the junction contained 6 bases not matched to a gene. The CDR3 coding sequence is TGTGCCAGCTCGACTAGCGGGACCGTCGAGCAGTACTTC. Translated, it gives CASSTSGTVEQYF.

Written as DNA, the CDR3 is TGTGCCTGGAGTGTACGGCAGGGGGCTAATTCACCCCTCCACTTT. As protein: CAWSVRQGANSPLHF. This chain connects TRBV30 to TRBJ1-6; 8 bases align to TRBD1. V shed 0 bases and J 6 bases; nucleotides not matched to a gene: 4. This CDR3 region has 15 residues. The germline CDR1 and CDR2 sequences are GTSNPN and SVGIG (reference sequence).

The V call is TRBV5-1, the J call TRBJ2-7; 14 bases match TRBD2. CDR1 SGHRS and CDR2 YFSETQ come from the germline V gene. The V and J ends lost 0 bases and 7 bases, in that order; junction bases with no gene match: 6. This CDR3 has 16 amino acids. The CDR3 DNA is TGCGCCAGCAGCTTGGGGGGGACTAGCGGGAGTGGTGAGCAGTACTTC. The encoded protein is CASSLGGTSGSGEQYF.

The CDR3 DNA follows: TGTGCCAGCAGCCCTCAGAGGGGGCTGCCCCAGCATTTT. This encodes CASSPQRGLPQHF. The V call is TRBV7-2, the J call TRBJ1-5; 7 positions agree with TRBD1. Germline values: CDR1 SGHTA, CDR2 FQGNSA. This CDR3 is built from 13 residues. V was pared by 5 bases and J by 9 bases, with 7 bases of the junction left unmatched.

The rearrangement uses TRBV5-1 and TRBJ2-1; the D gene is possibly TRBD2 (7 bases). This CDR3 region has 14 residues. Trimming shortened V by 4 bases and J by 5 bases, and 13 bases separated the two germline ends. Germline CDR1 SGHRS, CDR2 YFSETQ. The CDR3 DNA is TGCGCCAGCAGCCCGGGGGGACACAACAATGAGCAGTTCTTC. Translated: CASSPGGHNNEQFF.

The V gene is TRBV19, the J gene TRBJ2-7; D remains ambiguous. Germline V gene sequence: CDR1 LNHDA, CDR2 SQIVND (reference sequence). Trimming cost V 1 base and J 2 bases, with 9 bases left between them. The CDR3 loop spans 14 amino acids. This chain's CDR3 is CASSIAAAAYEQYF. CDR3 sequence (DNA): TGTGCCAGTAGTATAGCCGCGGCTGCCTACGAGCAGTACTTC.

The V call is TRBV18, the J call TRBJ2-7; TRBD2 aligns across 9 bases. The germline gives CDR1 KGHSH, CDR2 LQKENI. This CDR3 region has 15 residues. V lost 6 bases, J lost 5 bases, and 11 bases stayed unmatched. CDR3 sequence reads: CASSEFSGRVNEQYF. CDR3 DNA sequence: TGTGCCAGCTCGGAATTTAGCGGGAGAGTAAACGAGCAGTACTTC. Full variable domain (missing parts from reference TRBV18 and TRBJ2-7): NAGVMQNPRHLVRRRGQEARLRCSPMKGHSHVYWYRQLPEEGLKFMVYLQKENIIDESGMPKERFSAEFPKEGPSILRIQQVVRGDSAAYFCASSEFSGRVNEQYFGPGTRLTVT.

In DNA form, the CDR3 reads TGTGCCAGCAGCCAAGGACTCAGGGGCTTGGAGACCCAGTACTTC. This codes for CASSQGLRGLETQYF. The V call is TRBV11-2, the J call TRBJ2-5; perhaps TRBD1 as D (6 bases). Germline values: CDR1 SGHAT, CDR2 FQNNGV. The CDR3 contains 15 residues. The V end lost 5 bases, the J end lost 5 bases, and 18 bases lay between the germline ends.

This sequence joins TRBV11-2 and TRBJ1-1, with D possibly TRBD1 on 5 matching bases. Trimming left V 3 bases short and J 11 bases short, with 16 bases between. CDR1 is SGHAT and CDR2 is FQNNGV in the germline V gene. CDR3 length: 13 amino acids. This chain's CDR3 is CASSLHPAGSAFF. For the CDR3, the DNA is TGTGCCAGCAGCTTGCACCCGGCAGGGTCGGCTTTCTTT.

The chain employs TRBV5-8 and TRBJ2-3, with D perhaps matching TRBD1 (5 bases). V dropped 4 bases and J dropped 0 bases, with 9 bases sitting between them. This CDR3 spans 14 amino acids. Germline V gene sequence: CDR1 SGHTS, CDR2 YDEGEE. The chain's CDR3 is CASSPQVSTDTQYF. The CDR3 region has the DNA TGTGCCAGCAGCCCACAGGTTAGCACAGATACGCAGTATTTT.

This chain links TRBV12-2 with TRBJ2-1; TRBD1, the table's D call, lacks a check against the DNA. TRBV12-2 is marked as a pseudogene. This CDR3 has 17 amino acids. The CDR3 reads CASRLEGARSGDNEQFF. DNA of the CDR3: TGTGCAAGTCGCTTAGAGGGGGCCAGGTCAGGGGACAATGAGCAGTTCTTC.

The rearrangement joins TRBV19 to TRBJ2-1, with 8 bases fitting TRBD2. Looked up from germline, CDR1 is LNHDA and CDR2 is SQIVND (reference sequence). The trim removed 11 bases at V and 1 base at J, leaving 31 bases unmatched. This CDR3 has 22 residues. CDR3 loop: CAGTREKSKKTSVFGSYNEQFF. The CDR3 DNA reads TGTGCCGGAACTAGAGAGAAGAGCAAAAAGACTAGCGTCTTTGGGTCCTACAATGAGCAGTTCTTC.

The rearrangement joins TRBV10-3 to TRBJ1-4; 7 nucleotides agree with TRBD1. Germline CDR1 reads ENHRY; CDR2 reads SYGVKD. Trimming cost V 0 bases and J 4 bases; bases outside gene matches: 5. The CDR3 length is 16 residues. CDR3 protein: CAISESKDRFNEKLFF. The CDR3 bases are TGTGCCATCAGTGAGTCTAAGGACAGGTTTAATGAAAAACTGTTTTTT.

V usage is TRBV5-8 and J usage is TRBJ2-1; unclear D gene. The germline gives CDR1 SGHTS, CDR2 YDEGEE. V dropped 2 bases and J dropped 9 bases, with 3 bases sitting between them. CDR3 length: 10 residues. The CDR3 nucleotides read TGTGCCAGCAGCTTAGCTGAGCAGTTCTTC. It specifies CASSLAEQFF.

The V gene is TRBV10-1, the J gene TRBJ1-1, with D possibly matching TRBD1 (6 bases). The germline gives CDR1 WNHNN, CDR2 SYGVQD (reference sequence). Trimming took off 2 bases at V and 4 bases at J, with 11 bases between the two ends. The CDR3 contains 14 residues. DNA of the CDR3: TGCGCCAGCAGTGAGGCAGGGGCGGTCACTGAAGCTTTCTTT. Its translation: CASSEAGAVTEAFF.

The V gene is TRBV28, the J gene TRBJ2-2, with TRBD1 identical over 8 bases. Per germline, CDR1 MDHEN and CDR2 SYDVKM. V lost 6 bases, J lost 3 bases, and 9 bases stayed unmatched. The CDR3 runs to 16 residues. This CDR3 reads CASRRFAGQDTGELFF. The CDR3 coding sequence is TGTGCCAGCAGGAGATTCGCGGGACAGGACACCGGGGAGCTGTTTTTT. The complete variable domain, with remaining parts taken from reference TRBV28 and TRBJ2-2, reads DVKVTQSSRYLVKRTGEKVFLECVQDMDHENMFWYRQDPGLGLRLIYFSYDVKMKEKGDIPEGYSVSREKKERFSLILESASTNQTSMYLCASRRFAGQDTGELFFGEGSRLTVL.

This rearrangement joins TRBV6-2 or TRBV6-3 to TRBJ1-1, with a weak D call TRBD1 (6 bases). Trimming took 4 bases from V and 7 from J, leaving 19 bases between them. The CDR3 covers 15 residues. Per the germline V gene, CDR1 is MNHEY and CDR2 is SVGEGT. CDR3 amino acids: CASSFNGAGADEAFF. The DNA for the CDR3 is TGTGCCAGCAGTTTTAATGGGGCAGGGGCGGATGAAGCTTTCTTT.

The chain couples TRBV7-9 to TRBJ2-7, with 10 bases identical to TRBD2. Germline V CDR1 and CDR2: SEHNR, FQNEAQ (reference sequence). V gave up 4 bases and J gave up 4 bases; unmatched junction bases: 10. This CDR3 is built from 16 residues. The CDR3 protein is CASSSFLGTSVYEQYF. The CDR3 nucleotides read TGTGCCAGCAGCTCTTTTCTCGGGACTAGCGTATACGAGCAGTACTTC.

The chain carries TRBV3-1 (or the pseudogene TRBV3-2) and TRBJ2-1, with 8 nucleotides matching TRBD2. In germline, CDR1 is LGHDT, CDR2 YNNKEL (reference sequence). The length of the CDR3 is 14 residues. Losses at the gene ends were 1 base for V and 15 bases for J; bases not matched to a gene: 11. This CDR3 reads CASSQGIQAGEAFF. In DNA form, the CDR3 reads TGTGCCAGCAGCCAAGGGATCCAAGCGGGGGAGGCGTTCTTC.

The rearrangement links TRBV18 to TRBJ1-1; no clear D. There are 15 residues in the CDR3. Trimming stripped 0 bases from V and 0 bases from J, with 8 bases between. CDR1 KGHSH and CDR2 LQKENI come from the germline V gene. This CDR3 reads CASSPPGSLNTEAFF. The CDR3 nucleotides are TGTGCCAGCTCACCACCGGGCAGCTTGAACACTGAAGCTTTCTTT.

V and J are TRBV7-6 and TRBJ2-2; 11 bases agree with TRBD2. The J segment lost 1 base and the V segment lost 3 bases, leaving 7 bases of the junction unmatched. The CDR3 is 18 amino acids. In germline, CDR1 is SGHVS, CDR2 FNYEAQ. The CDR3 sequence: CASSLESTSGGNTGELFF. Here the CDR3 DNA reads TGTGCCAGCAGCTTGGAGAGTACTAGCGGGGGGAACACCGGGGAGCTGTTTTTT. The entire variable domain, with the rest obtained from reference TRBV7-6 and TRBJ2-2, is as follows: GAGVSQSPRYKVTKRGQDVALRCDPISGHVSLYWYRQALGQGPEFLTYFNYEAQQDKSGLPNDRFSAERPEGSISTLTIQRTEQRDSAMYRCASSLESTSGGNTGELFFGEGSRLTVL.

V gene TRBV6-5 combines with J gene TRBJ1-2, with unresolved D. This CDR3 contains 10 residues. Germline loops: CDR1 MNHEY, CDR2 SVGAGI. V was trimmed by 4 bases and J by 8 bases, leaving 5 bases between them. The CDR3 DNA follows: TGTGCCAGCAGTTCAGAAGGCTACACCTTC. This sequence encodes CASSSEGYTF.

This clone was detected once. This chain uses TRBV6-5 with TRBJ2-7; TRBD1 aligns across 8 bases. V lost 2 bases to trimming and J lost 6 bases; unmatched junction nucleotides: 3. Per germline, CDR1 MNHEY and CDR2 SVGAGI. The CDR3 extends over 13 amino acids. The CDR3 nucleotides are TGTGCCAGCAGTTACCACACAGGGGGCGAGCAGTACTTC. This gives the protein CASSYHTGGEQYF.

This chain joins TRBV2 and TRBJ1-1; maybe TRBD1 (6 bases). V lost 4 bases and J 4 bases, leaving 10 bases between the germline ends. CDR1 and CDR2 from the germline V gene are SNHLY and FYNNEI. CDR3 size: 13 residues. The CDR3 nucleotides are TGTGCCAGCAGTGTTGACAGGCCCACTGAAGCTTTCTTT. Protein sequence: CASSVDRPTEAFF.

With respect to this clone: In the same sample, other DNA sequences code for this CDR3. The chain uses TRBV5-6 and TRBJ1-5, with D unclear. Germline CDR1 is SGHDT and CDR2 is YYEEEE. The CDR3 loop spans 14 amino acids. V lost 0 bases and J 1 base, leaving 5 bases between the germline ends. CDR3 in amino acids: CASSLAGSNQPQHF. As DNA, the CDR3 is TGTGCCAGCAGCTTGGCCGGGAGCAATCAGCCCCAGCATTTT. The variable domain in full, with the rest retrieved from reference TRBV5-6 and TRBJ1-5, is DAGVTQSPTHLIKTRGQQVTLRCSPKSGHDTVSWYQQALGQGPQFIFQYYEEEERQRGNFPDRFSGHQFPNYSSELNVNALLLGDSALYLCASSLAGSNQPQHFGDGTRLSIL.